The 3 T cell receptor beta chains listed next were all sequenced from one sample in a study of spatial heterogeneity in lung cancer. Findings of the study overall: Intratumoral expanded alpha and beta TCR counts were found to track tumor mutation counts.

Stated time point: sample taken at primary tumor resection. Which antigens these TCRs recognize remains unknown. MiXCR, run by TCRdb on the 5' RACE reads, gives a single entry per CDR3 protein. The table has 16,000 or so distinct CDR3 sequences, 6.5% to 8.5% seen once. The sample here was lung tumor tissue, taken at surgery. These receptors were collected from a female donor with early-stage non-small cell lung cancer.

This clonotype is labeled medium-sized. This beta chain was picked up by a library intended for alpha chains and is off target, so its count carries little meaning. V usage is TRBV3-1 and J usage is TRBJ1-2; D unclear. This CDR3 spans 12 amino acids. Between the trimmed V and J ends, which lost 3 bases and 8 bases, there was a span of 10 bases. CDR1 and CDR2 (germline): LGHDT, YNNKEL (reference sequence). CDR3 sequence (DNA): TGTGCCAGCAGCCAGCAAAATCGAGGCTACACCTTC. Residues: CASSQQNRGYTF.

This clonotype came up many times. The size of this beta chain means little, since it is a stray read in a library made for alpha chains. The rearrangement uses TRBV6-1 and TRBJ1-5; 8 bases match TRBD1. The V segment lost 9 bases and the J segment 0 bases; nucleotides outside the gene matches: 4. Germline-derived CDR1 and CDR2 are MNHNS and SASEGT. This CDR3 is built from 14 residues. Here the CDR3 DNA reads TGTGCCAGTTCGGACAGGGCTAGCAATCAGCCCCAGCATTTT. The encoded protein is CASSDRASNQPQHF.

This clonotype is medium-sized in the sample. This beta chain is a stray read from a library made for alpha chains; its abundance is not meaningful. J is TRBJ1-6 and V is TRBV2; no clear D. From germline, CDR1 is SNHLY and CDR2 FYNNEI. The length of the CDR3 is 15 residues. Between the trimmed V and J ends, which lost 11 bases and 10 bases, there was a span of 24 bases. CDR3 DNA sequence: TGTGCCGGGGTGAGGGATTTGGAATCGGGATCACCCCTCCACTTT. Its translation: CAGVRDLESGSPLHF.